The present T cell receptor (beta chain) was sequenced within a study of CD8 T cells in ankylosing spondylitis. Overall study findings and caveats: Significant enrichment of disease-linked clones was reportedly seen in matched ankylosing spondylitis synovial fluid.

V shed 0 bases and J 12 bases; nucleotides not matched to a gene: 5. CDR3 length: 15 residues. It was by quantitative 5'-RACE with molecular barcodes that TCR beta libraries were made. TCRdb independently ran MiXCR on the 5' RACE reads; one entry per CDR3 protein. This sample has just under 350,000 distinct CDR3 sequences, with 14% to 15% found just once. About this clonotype: The target antigen is unknown.

Sequenced sample: blood, either unsorted or a sorted T cell fraction (not recorded which). V gene TRBV12-3 or TRBV12-4 combines with J gene TRBJ2-1; 13 positions match TRBD2. The receptor was derived from a male donor with ankylosing spondylitis or in good health (not recorded which). The CDR3 here is CASSLAGTSGDGQFF. The CDR3 DNA follows: TGTGCCAGCAGTTTAGCCGGGACTAGCGGGGATGGGCAGTTCTTC.